A selection of T cell receptor beta chains follows, all from one sample in a study of OX40 agonist ivuxolimab in advanced cancers. TCRdb's table, derived via immunoSEQ multiplex PCR, lists solely in-frame clones and lacks some. The sample has tens of thousands of clones, 91% seen once. The sample in question was CD4+ or CD8+ T cells sorted from blood, obtained in a trial of the OX40 agonist ivuxolimab. The receptors shown here come from an adult with an advanced solid tumor such as melanoma, head and neck, liver or kidney cancer. CDR3s include the opening cysteine and the closing phenylalanine or tryptophan. The order of the fields is clone size, V gene, J gene, D gene, CDR3 DNA, CDR3 protein. The D gene is left open where the match is weak. Some rows mark clone size as missing; the rest say once, few, many or name a class of expanded clone.

NA	TRBV7-2	TRBJ2-2	NA	TGTGCCAGCAGCCCCCCCTCCGTTAACACCGGGGAGCTGTTTTTT	CASSPPSVNTGELFF
NA	TRBV18	TRBJ2-4	TRBD1	TGTGCCAGCTCACCACCCCAGGGGGCGGGCATTCAGTACTTC	CASSPPQGAGIQYF
NA	TRBV19	TRBJ1-2	NA	TGTGCCAGTAGTATTCAGAGAGGCGAGAACTATGGCTACACCTTC	CASSIQRGENYGYTF
NA	TRBV9	TRBJ2-5	TRBD2	TGTGCCAGCAGCGCCGTTGGGAGCGGGAGAGCAGAGACCCAGTACTTC	CASSAVGSGRAETQYF
NA	TRBV30	TRBJ2-1	NA	TGTGCCTGGAGTACTGGGACTTATGAGCAGTTCTTC	CAWSTGTYEQFF
NA	TRBV21-1	TRBJ1-5	NA	NA	CASSTLWGGGNQPQHF
NA	TRBV6-1	TRBJ2-7	NA	TGTGCCAGCAGTGAAAGCCTTAACTCCGAGCAGTACTTC	CASSESLNSEQYF
NA	TRBV5-4	TRBJ2-3	NA	TGTGCCAGCAGCTTGAGGCGGCCCACAGATACGCAGTATTTT	CASSLRRPTDTQYF
once	TRBV9	TRBJ2-4	NA	TGTGCCAGCAGCGTAGGGATTGGAGTAGCCAAAAACATTCAGTACTTC	CASSVGIGVAKNIQYF
NA	TRBV4-1	TRBJ2-7	TRBD2	TGCGCCAGCAGCCAAATCACGGGACTAGCGGGAGCATACGAGCAGTACTTC	CASSQITGLAGAYEQYF
NA	TRBV6-6	TRBJ1-2	TRBD1	TGTGCCAGCAGTTACGGGACAGGGACTTATGGCTACACCTTC	CASSYGTGTYGYTF
NA	TRBV5-6	TRBJ2-1	TRBD2	TGTGCCAGCAGCTTGGCCTGGACTAGCGGCGACAATGAGCAGTTCTTC	CASSLAWTSGDNEQFF
NA	TRBV9	TRBJ1-6	NA	TGTGCCAGCAGCGTAGAGGGTAATTCACCCCTCCACTTT	CASSVEGNSPLHF
NA	TRBV14	TRBJ2-3	NA	TGTGCCAGCAGCCAAGTGGCACAAACACGGGTAGATACGCAGTATTTT	CASSQVAQTRVDTQYF
NA	TRBV27	TRBJ1-1	NA	TGTGCCAGCAGTTTATCTCCAGGGGTGGCAACTGAAGCTTTCTTT	CASSLSPGVATEAFF
NA	TRBV9	TRBJ2-1	TRBD1	TGTGCCAGCAGCGTAGCAGGACAGGGGGCGCAGGATGAGCAGTTCTTC	CASSVAGQGAQDEQFF
NA	TRBV5-1	TRBJ2-7	TRBD1	TGCGCCAGCAGCTTGGGAACCGGGACAGGGAACGAGCAGTACTTC	CASSLGTGTGNEQYF
NA	TRBV2	TRBJ2-7	NA	TGTGCCAGCGTCGGACTCGAGCAGTACTTC	CASVGLEQYF
NA	TRBV11-3	TRBJ1-1	NA	TGTGCCAGCAGCTCGCGGCCACGGGACACTGAAGCTTTCTTT	CASSSRPRDTEAFF
NA	TRBV5-6	TRBJ2-2	NA	TGTGCCAGCAGCCTGACTAGAAGGAACACCGGGGAGCTGTTTTTT	CASSLTRRNTGELFF
NA	TRBV10-3	TRBJ1-1	NA	TGTGCCATCAGTGAGAGTACGGAGAACACTGAAGCTTTCTTT	CAISESTENTEAFF
NA	TRBV28	TRBJ2-7	TRBD2	TGTGCCAGCAGCATAGCGGGAGGTGGCGAGCAGTACTTC	CASSIAGGGEQYF
NA	TRBV28	TRBJ2-4	NA	TGTGCCAGCAATGGCCAGAAAAACATTCAGTACTTC	CASNGQKNIQYF
NA	TRBV11-3	TRBJ2-3	NA	TGTGCCAGCAGCTTAGAAGGTCCTGGAGATACGCAGTATTTT	CASSLEGPGDTQYF
NA	TRBV7-9	TRBJ1-2	NA	TGTGCCAGCAGCGGTCCGGGCAGGGCGGATGGCTACACCTTC	CASSGPGRADGYTF
NA	TRBV6-5	TRBJ1-2	TRBD1	TGTGCCAGCAGTTACGGGTTACAGGGGGCCGGCTATGGCTACACCTTC	CASSYGLQGAGYGYTF
NA	TRBV5-1	TRBJ2-5	TRBD2	TGCGCCAGCAGCCAAAGACTAGCCCAAGAGACCCAGTACTTC	CASSQRLAQETQYF
few	TRBV6-1	TRBJ2-5	TRBD2	TGTGCCAGCAGTGAACTAGCGGGAGGGCAAGAGACCCAGTACTTC	CASSELAGGQETQYF
NA	TRBV7-9	TRBJ2-5	TRBD2	TGTGCCAGTCGGCGGGAGGGACTAGAGACCCAGTACTTC	CASRREGLETQYF
NA	TRBV5-4	TRBJ2-2	TRBD2	TGTGCCAGCAGCCACGGACTAGCGGGAGGTGGTACCGGGGAGCTGTTTTTT	CASSHGLAGGGTGELFF
few	TRBV7-2	TRBJ1-2	TRBD1	TGTGCCAGCACCACTAGACAGGGGGCGAACTATGGCTACACCTTC	CASTTRQGANYGYTF
NA	TRBV12-5	TRBJ2-7	NA	TGTGCTAGTGGTTTCGGGGGTGACGAGCAGTACTTC	CASGFGGDEQYF
NA	TRBV30	TRBJ1-2	NA	TGTGCCTGGAGTGTACTGGGGGAAACTCCTTTAAGCTATGGCTACACCTTC	CAWSVLGETPLSYGYTF
NA	TRBV9	TRBJ2-5	TRBD1	TGTGCCAGTTCGACAGGGGGAGGGGAGACCCAGTACTTC	CASSTGGGETQYF
NA	TRBV9	TRBJ2-7	NA	TGTGCCAGCAGCGTATCCTACTCTCCGGGAGAGTCCTACGAGCAGTACTTC	CASSVSYSPGESYEQYF
NA	TRBV19	TRBJ2-3	NA	TGTGCCGCGAGGGGGGCCACAGATACGCAGTATTTT	CAARGATDTQYF
NA	TRBV19	TRBJ2-7	NA	TGTGCCAGTAGTATTTTACTCCTCTACGAGCAGTACTTC	CASSILLLYEQYF
NA	TRBV6-5	TRBJ1-5	NA	TGTGCCACAGCACGGAAGGCGTATAGCAATCAGCCCCAGCATTTT	CATARKAYSNQPQHF
NA	TRBV25-1	TRBJ1-1	TRBD1	TGTGCCAGCAGGACCGACAGGGGGCTGGAGGCTTTCTTT	CASRTDRGLEAFF
NA	TRBV5-4	TRBJ1-1	NA	TGTGCCAGCACCCCTTGGAGGGGGATTAACACTGAAGCTTTCTTT	CASTPWRGINTEAFF
NA	TRBV5-1	TRBJ2-7	TRBD1	TGCGCCAGCAGTCGGTCCTTGGGACAGAGCTACGAGCAGTACTTC	CASSRSLGQSYEQYF
NA	TRBV27	TRBJ2-7	TRBD1	TGTGCCAGCTCGACAGGGGGCCACGAGCAGTACTTC	CASSTGGHEQYF
NA	TRBV28	TRBJ1-4	NA	TGTGCCAGCAGTTTACGGACGTTCGAAGAAAAACTGTTTTTT	CASSLRTFEEKLFF
NA	TRBV12-2	TRBJ1-2	NA	TGTGCAAGTCGCTTAGACGCCGGGCGAGTTAATGGCTACACCTTC	CASRLDAGRVNGYTF
once	TRBV6-6	TRBJ1-4	NA	TGTGCCAGCAGAGCTCGGACAGAGGTTTATGAAAAACTGTTTTTT	CASRARTEVYEKLFF
NA	TRBV7-9	TRBJ2-7	TRBD1	TGTGCCAGCAGCTCCGGACAGGGCCTCTACGAGCAGTACTTC	CASSSGQGLYEQYF
NA	TRBV4-1	TRBJ2-7	TRBD1	TGCGCCAGCAGCCAACGGCCGGGACAGGGGGCGGTTGAGCAGTACTTC	CASSQRPGQGAVEQYF
NA	TRBV6-5	TRBJ2-5	TRBD1	TGTGCCAGCAGTTGGGACAGGAGGGGGACCCAGTACTTC	CASSWDRRGTQYF
NA	TRBV18	TRBJ1-1	TRBD1	TGTGCCAGCTCACCGTTGGGGCAGGGGGACACTGAAGCTTTCTTT	CASSPLGQGDTEAFF
NA	TRBV7-9	TRBJ2-3	TRBD2	TGTGCCAGCAGCTTTGGACTAGCGGGATGGGCGGATACGCAGTATTTT	CASSFGLAGWADTQYF
NA	TRBV14	TRBJ1-3	NA	TGTGCCAGCAGCCAAGCCAAAACGGGGGTAATCACTGGAAACACCATATATTTT	CASSQAKTGVITGNTIYF
NA	TRBV6-5	TRBJ2-2	TRBD1	TGTGCCACCTCTAGAGGGGACAGGGCACTTGGGGAGCTGTTTTTT	CATSRGDRALGELFF
NA	TRBV12-5	TRBJ1-5	NA	TGTGCTAGTGGACAGGGTCGTCAGCCCCAGCATTTT	CASGQGRQPQHF